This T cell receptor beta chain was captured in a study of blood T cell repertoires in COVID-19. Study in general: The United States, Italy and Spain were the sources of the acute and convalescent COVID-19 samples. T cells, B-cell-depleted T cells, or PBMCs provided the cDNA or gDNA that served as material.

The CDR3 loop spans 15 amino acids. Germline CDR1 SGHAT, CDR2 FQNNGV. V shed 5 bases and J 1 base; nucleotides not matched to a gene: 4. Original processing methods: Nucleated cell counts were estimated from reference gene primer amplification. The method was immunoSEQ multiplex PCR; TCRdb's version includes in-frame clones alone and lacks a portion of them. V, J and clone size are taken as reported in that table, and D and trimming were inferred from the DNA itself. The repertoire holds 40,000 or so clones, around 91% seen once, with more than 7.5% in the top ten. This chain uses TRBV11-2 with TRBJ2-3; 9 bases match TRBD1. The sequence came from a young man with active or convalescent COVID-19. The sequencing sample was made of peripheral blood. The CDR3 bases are TGTGCCAGCAGCCCGGACAGGGGCGGCACAGATACGCAGTATTTT. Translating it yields CASSPDRGGTDTQYF.